The T cell receptor (beta chain) under discussion was sequenced for a study of Graves' ophthalmopathy and Graves' hyperthyroidism. This clonotype was seen many times. Researchers took RNA transcripts and amplified TCR beta CDR3 regions from them. First-round RT-PCR with HTBI primers preceded a second-round multiplex PCR. TCRdb used MiXCR to reprocess the multiplex PCR reads, holding one entry per CDR3 protein. The sample has fewer than 400,000 distinct CDR3 sequences; about a sixth are singletons. The TCR was taken from a woman between 18 and 30 years old with Graves' ophthalmopathy. What was sequenced was peripheral blood.

CDR3 nucleotides: TGTGCCAGCAGCTTATCCTCAGGGCTAGGAAACACCATATATTTT. This codes for CASSLSSGLGNTIYF. V gene TRBV7-2 combines with J gene TRBJ1-3; D may be TRBD1 (5 bases). CDR3 size: 15 residues. Trimming left V 2 bases short and J 4 bases short, with 12 bases between. In germline, CDR1 is SGHTA, CDR2 FQGNSA.